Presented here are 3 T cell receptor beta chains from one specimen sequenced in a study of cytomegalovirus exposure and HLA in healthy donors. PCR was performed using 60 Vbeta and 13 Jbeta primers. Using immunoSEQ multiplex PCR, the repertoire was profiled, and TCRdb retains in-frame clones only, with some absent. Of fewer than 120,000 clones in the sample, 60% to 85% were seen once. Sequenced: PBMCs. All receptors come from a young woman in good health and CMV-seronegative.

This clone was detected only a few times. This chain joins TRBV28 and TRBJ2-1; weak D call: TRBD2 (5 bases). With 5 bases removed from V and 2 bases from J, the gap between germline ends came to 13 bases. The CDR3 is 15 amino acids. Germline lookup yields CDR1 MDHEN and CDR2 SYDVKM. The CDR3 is CASSPGSLTYNEQFF. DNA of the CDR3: TGTGCCAGCAGTCCGGGATCTTTAACCTACAATGAGCAGTTCTTC.

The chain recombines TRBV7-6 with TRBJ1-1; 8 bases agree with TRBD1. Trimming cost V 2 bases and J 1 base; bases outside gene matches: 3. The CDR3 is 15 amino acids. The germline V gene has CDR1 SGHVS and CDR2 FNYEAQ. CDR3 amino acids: CASSLRGTGNTEAFF. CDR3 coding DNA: TGTGCCAGCAGCTTAAGGGGGACAGGGAACACTGAAGCTTTCTTT.

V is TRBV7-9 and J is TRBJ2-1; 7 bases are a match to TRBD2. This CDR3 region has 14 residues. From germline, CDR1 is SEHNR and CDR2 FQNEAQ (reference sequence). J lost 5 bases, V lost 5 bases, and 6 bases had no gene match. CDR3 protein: CASSRVGGNNEQFF. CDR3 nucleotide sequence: TGTGCCAGCAGCAGAGTCGGGGGGAACAATGAGCAGTTCTTC.